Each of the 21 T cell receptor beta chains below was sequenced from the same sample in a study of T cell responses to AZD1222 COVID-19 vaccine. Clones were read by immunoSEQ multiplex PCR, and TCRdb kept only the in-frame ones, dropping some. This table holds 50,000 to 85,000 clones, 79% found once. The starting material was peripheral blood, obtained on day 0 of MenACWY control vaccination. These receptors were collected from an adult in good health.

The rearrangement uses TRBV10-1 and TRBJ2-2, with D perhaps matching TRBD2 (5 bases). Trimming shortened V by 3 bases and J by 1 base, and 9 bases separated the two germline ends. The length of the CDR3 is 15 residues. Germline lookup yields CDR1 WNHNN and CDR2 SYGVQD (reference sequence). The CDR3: CASSESGGNTGELFF. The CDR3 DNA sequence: TGCGCCAGCAGTGAAAGCGGAGGGAACACCGGGGAGCTGTTTTTT.

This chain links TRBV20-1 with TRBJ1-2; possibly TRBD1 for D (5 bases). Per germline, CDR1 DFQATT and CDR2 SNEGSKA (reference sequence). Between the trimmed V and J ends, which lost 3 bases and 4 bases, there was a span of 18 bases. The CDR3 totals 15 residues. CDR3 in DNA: TGCAGTGCTAGTCATACCCGCCAGGGTAGCTATGGCTACACCTTC. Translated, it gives CSASHTRQGSYGYTF.

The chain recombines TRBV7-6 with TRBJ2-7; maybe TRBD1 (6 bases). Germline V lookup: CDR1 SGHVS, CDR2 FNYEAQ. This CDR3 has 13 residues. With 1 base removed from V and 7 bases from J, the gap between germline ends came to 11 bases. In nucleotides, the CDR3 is TGTGCCAGCAGCTTAGGATCCCAGGGGGAGCAGTACTTC. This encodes CASSLGSQGEQYF. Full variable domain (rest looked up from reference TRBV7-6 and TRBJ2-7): GAGVSQSPRYKVTKRGQDVALRCDPISGHVSLYWYRQALGQGPEFLTYFNYEAQQDKSGLPNDRFSAERPEGSISTLTIQRTEQRDSAMYRCASSLGSQGEQYFGPGTRLTVT.

This chain's CDR3 is CASSPRDRLYEQYF. The CDR3 DNA reads TGTGCCAGTAGTCCCCGGGACAGACTCTACGAGCAGTACTTC. V and J are TRBV19 and TRBJ2-7, with 7 nucleotides matching TRBD1. V was pared by 5 bases and J by 3 bases, with 7 bases of the junction left unmatched. This CDR3 contains 14 residues. Germline V gives CDR1 LNHDA, CDR2 SQIVND (reference sequence).

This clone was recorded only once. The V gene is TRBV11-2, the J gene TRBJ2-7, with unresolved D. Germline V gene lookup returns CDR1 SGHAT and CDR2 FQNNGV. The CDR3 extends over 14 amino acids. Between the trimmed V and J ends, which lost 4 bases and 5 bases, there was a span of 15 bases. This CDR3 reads CASSSGPGTNEQYF. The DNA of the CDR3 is TGTGCCAGCAGCTCAGGCCCAGGCACTAACGAGCAGTACTTC.

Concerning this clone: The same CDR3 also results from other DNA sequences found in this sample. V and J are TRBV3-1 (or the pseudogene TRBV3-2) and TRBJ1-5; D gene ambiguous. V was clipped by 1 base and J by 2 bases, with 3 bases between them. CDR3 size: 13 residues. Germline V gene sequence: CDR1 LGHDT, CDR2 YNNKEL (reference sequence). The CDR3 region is CASSQGGNQPQHF. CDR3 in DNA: TGTGCCAGCAGCCAAGGAGGCAATCAGCCCCAGCATTTT.

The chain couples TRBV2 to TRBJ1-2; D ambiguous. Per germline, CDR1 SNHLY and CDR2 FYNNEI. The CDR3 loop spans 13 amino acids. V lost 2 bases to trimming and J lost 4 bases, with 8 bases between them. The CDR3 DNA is TGTGCCAGCAGTGAAACAGTGTCCTATGGCTACACCTTC. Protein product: CASSETVSYGYTF.

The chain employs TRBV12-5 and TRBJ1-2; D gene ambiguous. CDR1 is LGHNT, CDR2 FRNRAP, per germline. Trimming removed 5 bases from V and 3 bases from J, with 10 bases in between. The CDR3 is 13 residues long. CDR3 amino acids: CASGVNRDYGYTF. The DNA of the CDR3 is TGTGCTAGTGGTGTCAACCGAGACTATGGCTACACCTTC.

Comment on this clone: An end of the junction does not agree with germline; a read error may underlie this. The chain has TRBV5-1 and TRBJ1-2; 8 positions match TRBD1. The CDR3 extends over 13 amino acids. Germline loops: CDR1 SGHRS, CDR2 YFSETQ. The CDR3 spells CASRLDRDYGYTF. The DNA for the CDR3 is TGCGCCAGCAGGTTGGACAGGGACTATGGCTACACCTTC.

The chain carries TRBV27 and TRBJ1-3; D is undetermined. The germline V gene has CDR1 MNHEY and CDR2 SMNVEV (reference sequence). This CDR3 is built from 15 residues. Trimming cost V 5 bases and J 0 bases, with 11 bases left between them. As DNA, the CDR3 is TGTGCCAGCAGTCCCAGAAAAGGCTCTGGAAACACCATATATTTT. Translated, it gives CASSPRKGSGNTIYF.

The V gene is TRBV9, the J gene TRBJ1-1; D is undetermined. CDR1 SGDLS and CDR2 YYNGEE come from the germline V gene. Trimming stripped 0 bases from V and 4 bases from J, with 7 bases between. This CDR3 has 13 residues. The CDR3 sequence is CASSVGFGTEAFF. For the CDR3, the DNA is TGTGCCAGCAGCGTAGGGTTTGGCACTGAAGCTTTCTTT.

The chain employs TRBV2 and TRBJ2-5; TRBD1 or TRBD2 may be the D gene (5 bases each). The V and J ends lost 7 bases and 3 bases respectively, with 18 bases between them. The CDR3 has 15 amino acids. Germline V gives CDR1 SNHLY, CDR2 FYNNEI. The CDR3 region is CASKSGRDREETQYF. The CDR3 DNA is TGTGCCAGCAAGAGTGGTCGGGACCGAGAAGAGACCCAGTACTTC.

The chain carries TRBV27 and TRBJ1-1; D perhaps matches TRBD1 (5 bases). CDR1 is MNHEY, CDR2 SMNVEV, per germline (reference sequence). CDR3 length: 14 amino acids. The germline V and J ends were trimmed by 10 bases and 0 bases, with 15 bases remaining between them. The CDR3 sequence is CATRVQALNTEAFF. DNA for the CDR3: TGTGCCACCAGGGTACAGGCGTTGAACACTGAAGCTTTCTTT.

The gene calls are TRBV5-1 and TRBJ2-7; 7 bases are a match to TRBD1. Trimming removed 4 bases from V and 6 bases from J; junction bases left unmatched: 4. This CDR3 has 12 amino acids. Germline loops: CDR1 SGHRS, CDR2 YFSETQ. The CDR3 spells CASSITGVEQYF. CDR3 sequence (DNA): TGCGCCAGCAGCATAACAGGGGTCGAGCAGTACTTC.

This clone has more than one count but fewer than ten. The CDR3 reads CATSRDRGRNEQFF. DNA of the CDR3: TGTGCCACCAGCAGAGACAGGGGGCGAAATGAGCAGTTCTTC. This chain connects TRBV15 to TRBJ2-1; 8 positions agree with TRBD1. After removal of 0 bases from V and 7 bases from J, the junction contained 2 bases not matched to a gene. The CDR3 runs 14 residues. The germline V gene has CDR1 LNHNV and CDR2 YYDKDF (reference sequence).

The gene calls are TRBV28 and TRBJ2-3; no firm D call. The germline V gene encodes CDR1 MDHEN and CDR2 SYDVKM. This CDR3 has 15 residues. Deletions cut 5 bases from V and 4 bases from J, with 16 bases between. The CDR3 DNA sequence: TGTGCCAGCAGTACCTCCGTGATCTGGGCAGATACGCAGTATTTT. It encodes CASSTSVIWADTQYF.

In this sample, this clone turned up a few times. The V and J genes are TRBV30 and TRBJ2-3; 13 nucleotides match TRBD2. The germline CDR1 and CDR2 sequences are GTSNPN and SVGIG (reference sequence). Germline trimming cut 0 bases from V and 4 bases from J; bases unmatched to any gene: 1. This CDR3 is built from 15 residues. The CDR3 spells CAWSVGTSGADTQYF. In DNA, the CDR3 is TGTGCCTGGAGTGTCGGGACTAGCGGGGCAGATACGCAGTATTTT.

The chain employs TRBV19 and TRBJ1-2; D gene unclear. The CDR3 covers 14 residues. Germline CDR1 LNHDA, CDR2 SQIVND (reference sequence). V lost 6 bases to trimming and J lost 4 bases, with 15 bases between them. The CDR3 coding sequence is TGTGCCAGTAGGACGAGTCGGGCAAGCTATGGCTACACCTTC. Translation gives CASRTSRASYGYTF.

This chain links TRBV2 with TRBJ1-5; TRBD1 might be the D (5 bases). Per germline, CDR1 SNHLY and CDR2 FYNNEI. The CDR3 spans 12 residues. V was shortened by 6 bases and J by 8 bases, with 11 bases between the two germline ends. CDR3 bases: TGTGCCAGCAGCGAGGGAGGGGAGCCCCAGCATTTT. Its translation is CASSEGGEPQHF.

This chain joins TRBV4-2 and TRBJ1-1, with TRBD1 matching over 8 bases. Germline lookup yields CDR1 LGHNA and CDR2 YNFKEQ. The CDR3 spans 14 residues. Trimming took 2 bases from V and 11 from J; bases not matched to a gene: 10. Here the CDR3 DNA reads TGTGCCAGCAGCCAACCAGACAGGGGTGGGGTGGCTTTCTTT. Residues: CASSQPDRGGVAFF.

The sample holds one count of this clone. The CDR3 protein is CASSSGRAYEQYF. Here the CDR3 DNA reads TGTGCCAGCAGCTCAGGACGAGCCTACGAGCAGTACTTC. V is TRBV5-8 and J is TRBJ2-7; no clear D gene. V was trimmed by 3 bases and J by 2 bases, leaving 9 bases between them. This CDR3 has 13 residues. Per the germline V gene, CDR1 is SGHTS and CDR2 is YDEGEE. The full variable domain, its missing parts supplied by reference TRBV5-8 and TRBJ2-7, is EAGVTQSPTHLIKTRGQQATLRCSPISGHTSVYWYQQALGLGLQFLLWYDEGEERNRGNFPPRFSGRQFPNYSSELNVNALELEDSALYLCASSSGRAYEQYFGPGTRLTVT.